Below, 20 T cell receptor beta chains from the same sample are listed, as sequenced in a study of shared clonotypes between healthy human individuals. The data were produced by immunoSEQ multiplex PCR, yet TCRdb's version contains in-frame clones alone and is incomplete. The sample lists 650,000 to 750,000 clones, about three quarters occurring once. Input material: memory CD4+ T cells sorted from blood. As to subset: CD45RA-negative fraction. These receptors originate from a woman aged 25 to 39 in good health.

This clone occurred once. This sequence joins TRBV15 and TRBJ2-7; D is unresolved. CDR1 and CDR2 from the germline V gene are LNHNV and YYDKDF (reference sequence). The CDR3 spans 16 residues. The V end was cut by 0 bases, the J end by 4 bases, with 16 bases between. CDR3 DNA sequence: TGTGCCACCAGCAGAGAGTTTGGGTGGAAAACTTACGAGCAGTACTTC. It specifies CATSREFGWKTYEQYF.

The V and J genes are TRBV7-9 and TRBJ1-2, with D uncertain. The CDR3 is 13 amino acids. Germline V CDR1 and CDR2: SEHNR, FQNEAQ (reference sequence). V lost 1 base to trimming and J lost 6 bases, with 9 bases between them. Here the CDR3 reads CASSLGARNGYTF. CDR3 DNA sequence: TGTGCCAGCAGCTTAGGGGCCAGGAATGGCTACACCTTC. The complete variable domain, with remaining parts taken from reference TRBV7-9 and TRBJ1-2, reads DTGVSQNPRHKITKRGQNVTFRCDPISEHNRLYWYRQTLGQGPEFLTYFQNEAQLEKSRLLSDRFSAERPKGSFSTLEIQRTEQGDSAMYLCASSLGARNGYTFGSGTRLTVV.

This clone was detected a few times. The chain has TRBV10-1 and TRBJ2-1; 9 bases agree with TRBD1. CDR1 is WNHNN and CDR2 is SYGVQD in the germline V gene (reference sequence). Trimming at V came to 5 bases and at J to 4 bases, leaving 3 bases not matched to a gene. CDR3 size: 14 residues. CDR3 DNA: TGCGCCAGCAGTAGGACAGGGGTTTACAATGAGCAGTTCTTC. Encoded protein: CASSRTGVYNEQFF.

The chain is built from TRBV5-1 and TRBJ2-7; 7 positions match TRBD1. The CDR3 consists of 14 residues. The V gene's germline CDR1 is SGHRS and CDR2 YFSETQ. V dropped 4 bases and J dropped 4; count of bases not matched to a gene: 8. DNA of the CDR3: TGCGCCAGCAGCCCAACGACAGGGACGTACGAGCAGTACTTC. The encoded protein is CASSPTTGTYEQYF.

J is TRBJ2-3 and V is TRBV5-8, with a weak D call TRBD2 (6 bases). CDR3 length equals 15 residues. Trimming pared 1 base from V and 4 bases from J, leaving 13 bases between. CDR1 is SGHTS, CDR2 YDEGEE, per germline. The CDR3 nucleotides are TGTGCCAGCAGCTTGTCACCGGGAGCTTCAGATACGCAGTATTTT. This gives the protein CASSLSPGASDTQYF.

This sequence joins TRBV11-2 and TRBJ2-2; TRBD2 agrees at 9 bases. V was pared by 3 bases and J by 6 bases, with 8 bases of the junction left unmatched. The germline gives CDR1 SGHAT, CDR2 FQNNGV. The CDR3 has 16 residues. The CDR3 sequence is CASSLGSGSDSGELFF. In DNA form, the CDR3 reads TGTGCCAGCAGCTTGGGTAGCGGGAGTGATTCCGGGGAGCTGTTTTTT.

This sequence joins TRBV14 and TRBJ1-1, with D possibly being TRBD1 (6 bases). Germline CDR1 reads SGHDN; CDR2 reads FVKESK. The CDR3 extends over 15 amino acids. Trimming cost V 3 bases and J 6 bases, with 17 bases left between them. The CDR3 loop is CASSHRWGLRPEAFF. CDR3 bases: TGTGCCAGCAGCCATCGGTGGGGGCTTCGACCTGAAGCTTTCTTT. Full variable domain (outside the CDR3, taken from reference TRBV14 and TRBJ1-1): EAGVTQFPSHSVIEKGQTVTLRCDPISGHDNLYWYRRVMGKEIKFLLHFVKESKQDESGMPNNRFLAERTGGTYSTLKVQPAELEDSGVYFCASSHRWGLRPEAFFGQGTRLTVV.

The rearrangement uses TRBV5-1 and TRBJ2-7; TRBD1 matches at 7 bases. The V gene end was trimmed by 0 bases and the J gene end by 9 bases; junction bases not matched to a gene: 6. Germline CDR1 and CDR2: SGHRS and YFSETQ. The CDR3 is made up of 13 amino acids. CDR3 sequence reads: CASSLGTGQGQYF. CDR3 DNA: TGCGCCAGCAGCTTGGGGACAGGCCAGGGGCAGTACTTC.

Here the CDR3 reads CASSLGQTYGYTF. CDR3 sequence (DNA): TGTGCCAGCAGCTTAGGACAGACGTATGGCTACACCTTC. The chain is built from TRBV7-8 and TRBJ1-2; possibly TRBD1 for D (5 bases). Germline V CDR1 and CDR2: SGHVS, FQNEAQ. The CDR3 is 13 residues long. V lost 1 base to trimming and J lost 5 bases, with 8 bases between them.

The V gene is TRBV6-1, the J gene TRBJ1-2, with TRBD1 identical over 8 bases. This CDR3 is 13 amino acids long. V was pared by 5 bases and J by 7 bases, with 6 bases of the junction left unmatched. Germline V CDR1 and CDR2: MNHNS, SASEGT. DNA of the CDR3: TGTGCCAGCAGTCAATGGACAGGGCTTGGCTACACCTTC. It codes for CASSQWTGLGYTF.

The chain uses TRBV5-1 and TRBJ2-5; D gene uncertain. The CDR3 is 15 amino acids. Between the trimmed V and J ends, which lost 4 bases and 0 bases, there was a span of 13 bases. Looked up from germline, CDR1 is SGHRS and CDR2 is YFSETQ. The CDR3 loop reads CASSVATQYQETQYF. The CDR3 bases are TGCGCCAGCAGCGTGGCTACCCAGTACCAAGAGACCCAGTACTTC.

V is TRBV27 and J is TRBJ2-1; the match to TRBD2 covers 7 bases. Germline assignment: CDR1 MNHEY and CDR2 SMNVEV (reference sequence). The V gene end was trimmed by 6 bases and the J gene end by 8 bases; junction bases not matched to a gene: 13. CDR3 length: 15 amino acids. CDR3 sequence reads: CASRPSGITHYEQFF. CDR3 coding DNA: TGTGCCAGCAGACCGAGCGGGATAACACACTATGAGCAGTTCTTC.

At least ten counts were recorded for this clone. The chain joins TRBV27 to TRBJ1-1; D call uncertain. This CDR3 is built from 14 residues. V was cut by 3 bases and J by 3 bases, with 11 bases left in between. Germline-derived CDR1 and CDR2 are MNHEY and SMNVEV (reference sequence). CDR3 amino acids: CASSFWGGDTEAFF. In nucleotides, the CDR3 is TGTGCCAGCAGTTTCTGGGGTGGCGACACTGAAGCTTTCTTT.

In its sample, this clone was seen a few times. The same CDR3 also results from other DNA sequences found in this sample. This chain joins TRBV5-1 and TRBJ2-1; 9 bases line up with TRBD2. The CDR3 runs 15 residues. In germline, CDR1 is SGHRS, CDR2 YFSETQ. With V trimmed by 4 bases and J by 4 bases, 6 bases remained unmatched. The CDR3 region is CASSLSSGTYNEQFF. CDR3 nucleotides: TGCGCCAGCAGCCTCTCTAGCGGGACATACAATGAGCAGTTCTTC.

The chain carries TRBV19 and TRBJ2-5, with 9 bases fitting TRBD1. The germline gives CDR1 LNHDA, CDR2 SQIVND (reference sequence). The CDR3 has 15 residues. The J segment lost 5 bases and the V segment lost 7 bases, leaving 11 bases of the junction unmatched. The CDR3 loop is CASTRGQGNSETQYF. In DNA form, the CDR3 reads TGTGCCAGTACCCGGGGACAGGGAAATAGTGAGACCCAGTACTTC.

Here the CDR3 reads CAWSPRQQTYEQYF. The CDR3 region has the DNA TGTGCCTGGAGCCCCCGTCAGCAGACCTACGAGCAGTACTTC. The chain employs TRBV30 and TRBJ2-7, with D unclear. The CDR3 is 14 residues long. CDR1 is GTSNPN and CDR2 is SVGIG in the germline V gene (reference sequence). The V end was cut by 3 bases, the J end by 2 bases, with 14 bases between.

This clone came up a few times. The V gene is TRBV28, the J gene TRBJ2-7, with unresolved D. The CDR3 is made up of 15 amino acids. The germline V gene encodes CDR1 MDHEN and CDR2 SYDVKM. V lost 5 bases and J 2 bases, leaving 16 bases between the germline ends. CDR3 residues: CASSDLDTMTYEQYF. CDR3 nucleotide sequence: TGTGCCAGCAGTGACCTAGACACCATGACCTACGAGCAGTACTTC.

This clone has only a few counts. This chain links TRBV29-1 with TRBJ2-1; D gene ambiguous. The CDR3 runs to 12 residues. Germline V lookup: CDR1 SQVTM, CDR2 ANQGSEA. V was shortened by 5 bases and J by 9 bases, with 14 bases between the two germline ends. The CDR3 nucleotides are TGCAGCGTTAAAATGGTTTTAGCTGAGCAGTTCTTC. The encoded protein is CSVKMVLAEQFF.

The table lists this clone with a few counts. The chain couples TRBV18 to TRBJ2-1; the match to TRBD1 covers 9 bases. The CDR3 is 16 residues long. V shed 1 base and J 3 bases; nucleotides not matched to a gene: 4. Germline CDR1 and CDR2: KGHSH and LQKENI. CDR3 region: CASSPLGTGYYNEQFF. The CDR3 nucleotides are TGTGCCAGCTCACCACTCGGGACAGGGTACTACAATGAGCAGTTCTTC.

Points on this clone: Other DNA variants within this sample encode the same CDR3. This chain uses TRBV7-9 with TRBJ2-3; 7 bases line up with TRBD2. In germline, CDR1 is SEHNR, CDR2 FQNEAQ (reference sequence). This CDR3 contains 14 residues. V lost 5 bases and J lost 4; bases outside the gene matches: 6. The CDR3 is CASSPRGGADTQYF. CDR3 coding DNA: TGTGCCAGCAGCCCCCGGGGAGGGGCAGATACGCAGTATTTT.